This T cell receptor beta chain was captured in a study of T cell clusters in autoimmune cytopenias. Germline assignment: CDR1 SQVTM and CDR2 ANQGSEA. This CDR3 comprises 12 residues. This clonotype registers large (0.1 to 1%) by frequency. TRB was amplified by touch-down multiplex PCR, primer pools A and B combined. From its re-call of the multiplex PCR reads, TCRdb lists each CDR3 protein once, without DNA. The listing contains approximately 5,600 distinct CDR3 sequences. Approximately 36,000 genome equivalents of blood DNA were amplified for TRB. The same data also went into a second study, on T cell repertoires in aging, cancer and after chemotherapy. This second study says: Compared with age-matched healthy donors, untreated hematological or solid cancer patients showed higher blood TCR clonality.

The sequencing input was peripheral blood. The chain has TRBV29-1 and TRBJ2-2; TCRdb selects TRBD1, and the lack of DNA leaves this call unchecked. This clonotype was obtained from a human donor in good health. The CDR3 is CSVGQGHGELFF.